A selection of T cell receptor beta chains follows, all from one sample in a study of T cells in Graves' hyperthyroidism and ophthalmopathy. TCRdb reanalysed the multiplex PCR reads using MiXCR and keeps one entry per CDR3 protein. The table shows around 350,000 distinct CDR3 sequences, with roughly 14% occurring only once. Sequenced: blood. All receptors derive from a young woman with Graves' ophthalmopathy. Each CDR3 is given with its conserved first and last residue. The order of the fields is V gene, CDR3 protein.

>TRBV29-1
CSVEGTGGYTF
>TRBV5-6
CASSLGWDRDQPQHF
>TRBV18
CASSPSRNLNEKLFF
>TRBV7-3
CASSFGPNQPQHF
>TRBV2
CATEGQENTEAFF
>TRBV12-3/TRBV12-4
CASRPNRGTDQPQHF
>TRBV2
CASSGGLAAYNEQFF
>TRBV2
CATETSGSPHEQFF
>TRBV5-1
CASNAGHPDYGYTF
>TRBV6-2/TRBV6-3
CASSYSGSFEQYF
>TRBV5-1
CASSRDSYTGELFF
>TRBV2
CASMGGQGFYEQYF
>TRBV20-1
CSARRQGGSYEQYF
>TRBV19
CASSGGAGGPQHF
>TRBV7-2
CASSSLTSSHEQYF
>TRBV20-1
CSAKDQGLYGYTF
>TRBV28
CASSFGQGGQQYF
>TRBV12-3/TRBV12-4
CASSPVDREASTEAFF
>TRBV6-1
CASSSDRVDGYTF
>TRBV7-8
CASLPSRTYGYTF
>TRBV27
CASSPVGLDTEAFF
>TRBV6-1
CASTEIGTGRTNTGELFF
>TRBV12-3/TRBV12-4
CASSFVNGGDNTEAFF
>TRBV3-1
CASSQDWSSSYNEQFF
>TRBV20-1
CSASGQQLAVDEQYF
>TRBV20-1
CSASLSGNEQFF
>TRBV6-1
CASSGLAGGPQETQYF
>TRBV20-1
CSARADFVGKNIQYF
>TRBV5-1
CASSSLTGLGYGYTF
>TRBV2
CASSGRGADTQYF
>TRBV2
CARKGQGAGAFF
>TRBV4-1
CASSHPNGGGEADTQYF
>TRBV5-6
CASSLGPWAKSSTDTQYF
>TRBV7-8
CASSWGTSGGARVYEQYF
>TRBV24-1
CATSDALRDRASKAGKKLFF
>TRBV28
CASRVESTNEQFF
>TRBV15
CATSREEGLEQYF
>TRBV6-2/TRBV6-3
CASSGTSPPTQETQYF
>TRBV27
CASSSLRGRSYEQYF
>TRBV12-3/TRBV12-4
CASSEAGTGNEKLFF
>TRBV5-4
CASIYVSGGNTEAFF
>TRBV2
CASKVGELFF
>TRBV6-1
CASNRQGGYEQYF
>TRBV28
CASSFGTRDRGDPNEKLFF
>TRBV28
CASSIAGGGLGDEQFF
>TRBV12-3/TRBV12-4
CASSDNRLKLFF
>TRBV28
CASSTNSGGANTGELFF
>TRBV3-1
CASSHNPGGGASDTQYF
>TRBV14
CASSQLSSPLHF
>TRBV6-5
CASSVGGELFF
>TRBV13
CASSLSSTRTRPEQYF
>TRBV13
CASSLVGGGVADTQYF
>TRBV11-2
CASSLDRGGGETQYF
>TRBV6-2/TRBV6-3
CASSFRLAGGNEQFF
>TRBV28
CASSFLTGQAPQETQYF
>TRBV3-1
CASSPPPDGQTQYF
>TRBV20-1
CSATTTGGTRNQPQHF
>TRBV6-6
CASSYSGGSEETQYF
>TRBV6-1
CASNVAGAEETQYF